The present T cell receptor (beta chain) was sequenced within a study of neurological immune-mediated disorders. General study results and limits: Expansion of TCR clones was greatest in HTLV-1-associated myelopathy and smallest in multiple sclerosis, where it fell below that of healthy controls.

5'RACE employing 10-nucleotide random UMIs yielded the cDNA. TCRdb passed the 5' RACE reads through MiXCR, listing each CDR3 protein once. In the table there are some 15,000 distinct CDR3 sequences, more than 3% of which are singletons. This clonotype was observed at least ten times. Its antigen is still unknown. The CDR3 covers 17 residues. Germline V gene lookup returns CDR1 DFQATT and CDR2 SNEGSKA (reference sequence). The V and J ends lost 3 bases and 0 bases respectively, with 15 bases between them. Sequenced material: CD8+ T cells from blood. This chain joins TRBV20-1 and TRBJ2-6; the D is unclear. The sequence was obtained from a woman aged 35 to 49 in good health. The CDR3 DNA reads TGCAGTGCTAGGTCCCTGTCGGCGGACTCTGGGGCCAACGTCCTGACTTTC. Translated, it gives CSARSLSADSGANVLTF.